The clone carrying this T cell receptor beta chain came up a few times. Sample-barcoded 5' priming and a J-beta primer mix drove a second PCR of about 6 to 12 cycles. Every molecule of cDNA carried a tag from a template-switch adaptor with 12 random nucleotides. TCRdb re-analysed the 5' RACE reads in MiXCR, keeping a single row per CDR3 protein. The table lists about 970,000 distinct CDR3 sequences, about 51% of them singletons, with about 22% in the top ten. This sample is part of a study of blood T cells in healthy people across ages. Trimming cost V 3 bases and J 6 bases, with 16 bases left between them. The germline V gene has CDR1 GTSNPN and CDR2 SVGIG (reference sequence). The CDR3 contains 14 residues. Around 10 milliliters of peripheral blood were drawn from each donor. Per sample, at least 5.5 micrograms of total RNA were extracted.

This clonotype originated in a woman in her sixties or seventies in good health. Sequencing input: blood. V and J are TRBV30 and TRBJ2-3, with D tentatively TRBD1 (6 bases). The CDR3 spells CAWRRGQTADTQYF. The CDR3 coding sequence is TGTGCCTGGAGGAGGGGACAAACAGCGGATACGCAGTATTTT.